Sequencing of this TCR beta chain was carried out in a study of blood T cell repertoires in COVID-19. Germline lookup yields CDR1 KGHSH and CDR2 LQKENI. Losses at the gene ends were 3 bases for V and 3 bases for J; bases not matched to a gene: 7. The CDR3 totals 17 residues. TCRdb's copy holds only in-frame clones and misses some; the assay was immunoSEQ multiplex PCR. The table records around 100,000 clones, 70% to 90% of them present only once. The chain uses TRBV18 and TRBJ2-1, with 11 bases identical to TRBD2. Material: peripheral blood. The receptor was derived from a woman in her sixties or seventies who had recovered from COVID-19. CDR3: CASSPFLTSGVYNEQFF. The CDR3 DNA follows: TGTGCCAGCTCACCGTTTTTGACTAGCGGGGTCTACAATGAGCAGTTCTTC. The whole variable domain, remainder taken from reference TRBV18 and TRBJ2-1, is NAGVMQNPRHLVRRRGQEARLRCSPMKGHSHVYWYRQLPEEGLKFMVYLQKENIIDESGMPKERFSAEFPKEGPSILRIQQVVRGDSAAYFCASSPFLTSGVYNEQFFGPGTRLTVL.